The sequence of this T cell receptor (beta chain) was determined in a study of CD8 T cells in Susac syndrome. Germline values: CDR1 MNHEY, CDR2 SMNVEV (reference sequence). This CDR3 comprises 13 residues. V shed 6 bases and J shed 9 bases, with 17 bases lying between them. RNA in amounts of roughly 0.5 to 1 ug was reverse transcribed with random hexamers. An immunoSEQ multiplex PCR generated amplified TCR beta CDR3 products spanning 54 Vbeta and 13 Jbeta. TCRdb itself ran the immunoSEQ multiplex PCR reads through MiXCR, one entry per CDR3 protein. The data show about 290,000 distinct CDR3 sequences, 75% to 90% seen once. CD8+ and CD4+ T cells circulating in blood were sequenced for TCR beta. Relapsing-remitting disease, either stable or active, was present in the treatment-naive patients who were the multiple sclerosis controls. TEMRA cells were FACS-enriched and CD8+ and CD4+ T cells negatively isolated.

The chain uses TRBV27 and TRBJ1-2; D ambiguous. The sequencing sample was made of CD8+ T cells from PBMCs. The clonotype originates from a human donor with multiple sclerosis. The DNA of the CDR3 is TGTGCCAGCAGCCTCGGTAAGGGTGCTAGCTACACCTTC. As protein: CASSLGKGASYTF.